These 25 T cell receptor beta chains were all obtained from the same sample, sequenced in a study of OX40 agonist ivuxolimab in advanced cancers. Assay used: immunoSEQ multiplex PCR; TCRdb lists only in-frame clones, some missing. The table shows about 11,000 clones, with 78% occurring only once. The sample consisted of CD4+ or CD8+ T cells sorted from blood, taken in a trial of the OX40 agonist ivuxolimab. Source of these receptors: an adult with an advanced solid tumor such as melanoma, head and neck, liver or kidney cancer.

This chain connects TRBV11-2 to TRBJ1-2, with a tentative D call TRBD1 (5 bases). The CDR3 extends over 14 amino acids. The germline V gene encodes CDR1 SGHAT and CDR2 FQNNGV. Trimming pared 4 bases from V and 7 bases from J, leaving 16 bases between. The CDR3 protein is CASSWGRSLTGYTF. The CDR3 bases are TGTGCCAGCAGCTGGGGACGGAGTTTGACTGGCTACACCTTC.

The chain recombines TRBV5-1 with TRBJ2-1; 10 positions agree with TRBD2. Germline values: CDR1 SGHRS, CDR2 YFSETQ. The trim removed 4 bases at V and 4 bases at J, leaving 5 bases unmatched. This CDR3 comprises 15 residues. The CDR3 region is CASSPTSGNYNEQFF. CDR3 coding DNA: TGCGCCAGCAGCCCAACTAGCGGGAATTACAATGAGCAGTTCTTC.

The chain is built from TRBV27 and TRBJ2-7, with 9 nucleotides matching TRBD2. CDR1 is MNHEY, CDR2 SMNVEV, per germline (reference sequence). V was clipped by 10 bases and J by 3 bases; unmatched bases: 7. The CDR3 has 13 amino acids. The CDR3 DNA reads as TGTGCCACCTCAGCGGGAGGCTACTACGAGCAGTACTTC. Amino acid sequence: CATSAGGYYEQYF.

The chain uses TRBV27 and TRBJ2-5; 8 positions agree with TRBD2. The germline CDR1 and CDR2 sequences are MNHEY and SMNVEV (reference sequence). This CDR3 comprises 14 residues. V shed 6 bases, J shed 2 bases, and the junction held 5 bases outside the gene matches. The CDR3 sequence: CASRARGGQETQYF. CDR3 nucleotide sequence: TGTGCCAGCAGGGCCCGGGGGGGACAAGAGACCCAGTACTTC.

V gene TRBV6-5 combines with J gene TRBJ2-5, with D hard to call. The V gene lost 6 bases and the J gene lost 1 base, with 3 bases spanning the gap. Germline V lookup: CDR1 MNHEY, CDR2 SVGAGI. The CDR3 consists of 11 residues. CDR3 residues: CASSLQETQYF. CDR3 bases: TGTGCCAGCAGCCTCCAAGAGACCCAGTACTTC.

The CDR3 DNA reads TGTGCCAGCAGCTTACAGGGGGCGGCTGGGTACGAGCAGTACTTC. The encoded protein is CASSLQGAAGYEQYF. J is TRBJ2-7 and V is TRBV7-3; the match to TRBD1 covers 8 bases. This CDR3 contains 15 residues. Trimming removed 2 bases from V and 4 bases from J; junction bases left unmatched: 7. Germline values: CDR1 SGHTA, CDR2 FQGTGA.

The rearrangement links TRBV2 to TRBJ2-5, with D unresolved. Germline V gene lookup returns CDR1 SNHLY and CDR2 FYNNEI. V was shortened by 6 bases and J by 9 bases, with 11 bases between the two germline ends. CDR3 length: 11 amino acids. CDR3 sequence reads: CASSEARPQYF. The CDR3 bases are TGTGCCAGCAGCGAGGCCCGTCCCCAGTACTTC.

The chain has TRBV7-2 and TRBJ2-7, with 10 bases identical to TRBD2. V lost 6 bases and J lost 4; bases outside the gene matches: 6. The CDR3 has 14 residues. Germline V lookup: CDR1 SGHTA, CDR2 FQGNSA. CDR3 in DNA: TGTGCCAGCAGTCCTAGCGGGAGCCGATACGAGCAGTACTTC. It translates to CASSPSGSRYEQYF.

This clone was recorded a few times. V is TRBV7-2 and J is TRBJ1-2; D is perhaps TRBD1 (6 bases). V was pared by 5 bases and J by 10 bases, with 14 bases between. This CDR3 is 12 amino acids long. Germline CDR1 SGHTA, CDR2 FQGNSA. CDR3 nucleotide sequence: TGTGCCAGCAGCCCCCGGACAGACAACTACACCTTC. The encoded protein is CASSPRTDNYTF.

This clone is medium-sized. The chain recombines TRBV28 with TRBJ1-1; D gene unclear. CDR1 is MDHEN, CDR2 SYDVKM, per germline. The CDR3 is made up of 14 amino acids. V dropped 4 bases and J dropped 1 base, with 10 bases sitting between them. CDR3 amino acids: CASSYRGWNTEAFF. The CDR3 nucleotides are TGTGCCAGCAGTTACCGGGGATGGAACACTGAAGCTTTCTTT.

The genes are TRBV7-9 and TRBJ1-2, with D unclear. V lost 1 base and J 0 bases, leaving 12 bases between the germline ends. The CDR3 length is 16 residues. Germline values: CDR1 SEHNR, CDR2 FQNEAQ (reference sequence). CDR3 sequence reads: CASSLGREAPNYGYTF. DNA for the CDR3: TGTGCCAGCAGCTTAGGGAGGGAGGCTCCTAACTATGGCTACACCTTC.

The gene calls are TRBV14 and TRBJ1-2; 7 bases are shared with TRBD1. The CDR3 is 16 amino acids. After removal of 0 bases from V and 6 bases from J, the junction contained 10 bases not matched to a gene. Germline V gene sequence: CDR1 SGHDN, CDR2 FVKESK. CDR3 sequence (DNA): TGTGCCAGCAGCCAAGAGCGCAGGCAGGGGGGACATGGCTACACCTTC. Translation: CASSQERRQGGHGYTF.

This rearrangement joins TRBV9 to TRBJ2-1; 14 bases are a match to TRBD2. The junction had 10 bases not matched to a gene; V was cut back by 4 bases and J by 7 bases. CDR1 and CDR2 from the germline V gene are SGDLS and YYNGEE. CDR3 length: 17 amino acids. CDR3 sequence: CASSIRQGLAGDNEQFF. Written as DNA, the CDR3 is TGTGCCAGCAGCATCCGACAGGGACTAGCGGGAGATAATGAGCAGTTCTTC.

This clone turned up a few times. The rearrangement joins TRBV21-1 to TRBJ1-1. TRBV21-1 constitutes a pseudogene. The CDR3 has 18 amino acids. The CDR3 nucleotides read TGTGCCAGCAGCCCCCCGAGGCGGACCTTGACCGTGAACACTGAAGCTTTCTTT. Translating it yields CASSPPRRTLTVNTEAFF.

The chain joins TRBV7-2 to TRBJ2-1, with 12 bases matching TRBD2. Germline V gives CDR1 SGHTA, CDR2 FQGNSA. CDR3 size: 19 residues. V gave up 1 base and J gave up 1 base; unmatched junction bases: 8. For the CDR3, the DNA is TGTGCCAGCAGCTTAGACCCTAGCGGGAGGGCCAGGTCCTACAATGAGCAGTTCTTC. Protein: CASSLDPSGRARSYNEQFF.

The rearrangement joins TRBV2 to TRBJ1-2; tentative D call: TRBD1 (5 bases). The CDR3 is 14 amino acids. Per the germline V gene, CDR1 is SNHLY and CDR2 is FYNNEI. The V gene lost 6 bases and the J gene lost 8 bases, with 19 bases spanning the gap. Written as DNA, the CDR3 is TGTGCCAGCAGCGGGGCGCCCGGATTGGAAGGCTACACCTTC. As protein: CASSGAPGLEGYTF.

By frequency in the sample, this clone is large. V is TRBV27 and J is TRBJ2-5; D possibly corresponds to TRBD1 (6 bases). The CDR3 consists of 14 residues. Per germline, CDR1 MNHEY and CDR2 SMNVEV (reference sequence). V shed 6 bases and J shed 2 bases, with 13 bases lying between them. CDR3 in amino acids: CASRDGGQQETQYF. Written as DNA, the CDR3 is TGTGCCAGCAGAGATGGCGGACAGCAAGAGACCCAGTACTTC.

The chain recombines TRBV28 with TRBJ2-3; D gene ambiguous. With 2 bases removed from V and 1 base from J, the gap between germline ends came to 7 bases. CDR1 MDHEN and CDR2 SYDVKM come from the germline V gene. The CDR3 has 14 amino acids. CDR3 bases: TGTGCCAGCAGTTTAATCGATCGCACAGATACGCAGTATTTT. Translated: CASSLIDRTDTQYF.

With regard to this clone: Different DNA sequences within this sample yield the same CDR3. This chain links TRBV27 with TRBJ1-5; a weak D match, TRBD1 (6 bases). The CDR3 loop spans 14 amino acids. CDR1 is MNHEY, CDR2 SMNVEV, per germline (reference sequence). V was trimmed by 6 bases and J by 0 bases, leaving 9 bases between them. CDR3 region: CASSHRDSNQPQHF. The CDR3 bases are TGTGCCAGCAGCCACAGGGATAGCAATCAGCCCCAGCATTTT.

This clone appeared once. The genes are TRBV28 and TRBJ2-7; D perhaps matches TRBD2 (5 bases). The germline CDR1 and CDR2 sequences are MDHEN and SYDVKM. The CDR3 covers 13 residues. Deletions cut 2 bases from V and 1 base from J, with 6 bases between. The CDR3 reads CASSLRGSYEQYF. The CDR3 bases are TGTGCCAGCAGTTTAAGAGGGTCCTACGAGCAGTACTTC.

This clone turned up a few times. V usage is TRBV19 and J usage is TRBJ2-1, with TRBD2 matching over 7 bases. Germline V gives CDR1 LNHDA, CDR2 SQIVND (reference sequence). V lost 5 bases to trimming and J lost 10 bases; unmatched junction nucleotides: 11. The CDR3 has 14 amino acids. CDR3 bases: TGTGCCAGTAGTCCTAGCGGAGGCCCGTTGGAGCAGTTCTTC. Translating gives CASSPSGGPLEQFF.

In this sample, this clone turned up once. The rearrangement uses TRBV5-6 and TRBJ2-7, with D tentatively TRBD1 or TRBD2 (5 bases each). From germline, CDR1 is SGHDT and CDR2 YYEEEE. The CDR3 runs to 16 residues. Trimming stripped 0 bases from V and 3 bases from J, with 16 bases between. CDR3 nucleotides: TGTGCCAGCAGCTTGGCCGGTGGGGGTTCGAACTACGAGCAGTACTTC. Encoded protein: CASSLAGGGSNYEQYF.

V gene TRBV9 combines with J gene TRBJ2-3; D is undetermined. V was clipped by 3 bases and J by 5 bases, with 7 bases between them. This CDR3 has 12 residues. Germline values: CDR1 SGDLS, CDR2 YYNGEE. The CDR3 region is CASSALGDTQYF. The CDR3 region has the DNA TGTGCCAGCAGCGCCCTGGGAGATACGCAGTATTTT.

In this sample, this clone is medium-sized. The rearrangement links TRBV4-2 to TRBJ2-2, with 8 bases that match TRBD1. CDR1 LGHNA and CDR2 YNFKEQ come from the germline V gene. Germline trimming cut 3 bases from V and 6 bases from J; bases unmatched to any gene: 15. The CDR3 has 18 amino acids. CDR3 DNA sequence: TGTGCCAGCAGCCACCCAGGGGGCGCGTTAGAAACACCCGGGGAGCTGTTTTTT. As protein: CASSHPGGALETPGELFF.

The rearrangement joins TRBV9 to TRBJ2-2, with D uncertain. The CDR3 covers 12 residues. CDR1 is SGDLS, CDR2 YYNGEE, per germline. V was trimmed by 1 base and J by 7 bases, leaving 5 bases between them. CDR3 amino acids: CASSVMGGELFF. CDR3 bases: TGTGCCAGCAGCGTAATGGGCGGGGAGCTGTTTTTT.